These 24 T cell receptor beta chains originate from one sample sequenced in a study of cytomegalovirus exposure and HLA in healthy donors. A multiplex PCR was run with 60 Vbeta primers and 13 Jbeta primers. Produced via immunoSEQ multiplex PCR; TCRdb's table is partial and in-frame only. Here the sample spans approximately 100,000 clones, roughly three quarters being singletons. The sample was PBMCs. These receptors all come from a man between 40 and 49 years old in good health and CMV-seronegative.

The chain has TRBV2 and TRBJ1-4, with D possibly TRBD1 on 5 matching bases. V was clipped by 3 bases and J by 3 bases, with 14 bases between them. The CDR3 has 16 amino acids. Germline CDR1 is SNHLY and CDR2 is FYNNEI. Here the CDR3 reads CASSDVVAGSNEKLFF. The CDR3 nucleotides read TGTGCCAGCAGTGACGTCGTGGCAGGGTCTAATGAAAAACTGTTTTTT.

J is TRBJ2-5 and V is TRBV9; 8 bases agree with TRBD2. V gave up 2 bases and J gave up 1 base; unmatched junction bases: 7. This CDR3 has 16 residues. Germline lookup yields CDR1 SGDLS and CDR2 YYNGEE. The CDR3 protein is CASSVVAGGLQETQYF. CDR3 coding DNA: TGTGCCAGCAGCGTGGTTGCGGGGGGACTCCAAGAGACCCAGTACTTC.

The rearrangement links TRBV25-1 to TRBJ1-4; D is uncertain. Germline-derived CDR1 and CDR2 are MGHDK and SYGVNS. Trimming removed 6 bases from V and 3 bases from J, with 8 bases in between. The CDR3 loop spans 13 amino acids. The CDR3 coding sequence is TGTGCCAGCAGGAGGGATTCTAATGAAAAACTGTTTTTT. Translated, it gives CASRRDSNEKLFF.

V is TRBV7-3 and J is TRBJ2-2; the match to TRBD2 covers 8 bases. Germline loops: CDR1 SGHTA, CDR2 FQGTGA. CDR3 length: 15 residues. V lost 5 bases and J lost 5; bases outside the gene matches: 7. CDR3 sequence: CASSPGLVRTGELFF. CDR3 bases: TGTGCCAGCAGCCCGGGACTAGTGCGGACCGGGGAGCTGTTTTTT.

The chain links TRBV5-1 to TRBJ2-7; the match to TRBD1 covers 7 bases. This CDR3 contains 14 residues. V lost 2 bases and J lost 6; bases outside the gene matches: 8. Germline CDR1 is SGHRS and CDR2 is YFSETQ. The CDR3 DNA is TGCGCCAGCAGCTTTACGGGACAGATCGGCGAGCAGTACTTC. The encoded protein is CASSFTGQIGEQYF.

The count of this clone is one. Written as DNA, the CDR3 is TGTGCCAGCAGTTTGGAGGGGTGGGAGCTGTTTTTT. Encoded protein: CASSLEGWELFF. This chain uses TRBV28 with TRBJ2-2, with D possibly being TRBD2 (6 bases). There are 12 residues in the CDR3. From germline, CDR1 is MDHEN and CDR2 SYDVKM. The V and J ends lost 3 bases and 9 bases respectively, with 8 bases between them.

The chain couples TRBV19 to TRBJ2-7; TRBD1 might be the D (6 bases). This CDR3 spans 16 amino acids. From germline, CDR1 is LNHDA and CDR2 SQIVND (reference sequence). The V end lost 4 bases, the J end lost 0 bases, and 16 bases lay between the germline ends. Written as DNA, the CDR3 is TGTGCCAGTAGTAACCCCGGACAGTTTTCCTCCTACGAGCAGTACTTC. Translating it yields CASSNPGQFSSYEQYF.

J is TRBJ1-6 and V is TRBV28, with D possibly TRBD1 on 6 matching bases. The CDR3 is 16 residues long. V was pared by 3 bases and J by 6 bases, with 15 bases between. CDR1 MDHEN and CDR2 SYDVKM come from the germline V gene. Here the CDR3 reads CASSFGGARLNSPLHF. As DNA, the CDR3 is TGTGCCAGCAGTTTCGGGGGGGCCCGGCTTAATTCACCCCTCCACTTT.

The V call is TRBV5-1, the J call TRBJ2-3, with TRBD2 identical over 8 bases. Per germline, CDR1 SGHRS and CDR2 YFSETQ. With V trimmed by 5 bases and J by 1 base, 6 bases remained unmatched. The CDR3 runs 15 residues. DNA for the CDR3: TGCGCCAGCAGAGTTTCACTAGCGGGCACAGATACGCAGTATTTT. Amino acids: CASRVSLAGTDTQYF.

This rearrangement joins TRBV7-9 to TRBJ1-6; D perhaps matches TRBD1 (5 bases). CDR3 length equals 15 residues. Germline loops: CDR1 SEHNR, CDR2 FQNEAQ (reference sequence). V lost 1 base to trimming and J lost 5 bases, with 9 bases between them. CDR3 sequence reads: CASSLVVGDNSPLHF. Written as DNA, the CDR3 is TGTGCCAGCAGCTTAGTGGTAGGGGATAATTCACCCCTCCACTTT.

This clone was seen only a few times. This chain connects TRBV9 to TRBJ2-1; maybe TRBD2 (5 bases). Germline CDR1 SGDLS, CDR2 YYNGEE. CDR3 size: 17 residues. V was pared by 0 bases and J by 4 bases, with 17 bases between. This CDR3 is CASSVGSDGVGYNEQFF. In DNA, the CDR3 is TGTGCCAGCAGCGTAGGGTCGGACGGGGTGGGTTACAATGAGCAGTTCTTC.

The chain recombines TRBV9 with TRBJ2-1; D is undetermined. V was pared by 0 bases and J by 8 bases, with 3 bases between. This CDR3 spans 11 amino acids. Looked up from germline, CDR1 is SGDLS and CDR2 is YYNGEE. The CDR3 coding sequence is TGTGCCAGCAGCGTAGGCGATGAGCAGTTCTTC. Its protein product is CASSVGDEQFF.

To note about this clone: Its ends do not fully match the called genes, so a read error is possible. The gene calls are TRBV7-9 and TRBJ1-2, with 9 bases fitting TRBD1. This CDR3 spans 15 amino acids. CDR1 and CDR2 (germline): SEHNR, FQNEAQ (reference sequence). CDR3 DNA sequence: TGTTCCAGCAGCCATACAGGGGGCGAGCAGAATGGCTACACCTTC. It translates to CSSSHTGGEQNGYTF.

This chain links TRBV19 with TRBJ1-2, with 10 bases fitting TRBD1. Losses at the gene ends were 6 bases for V and 3 bases for J; bases not matched to a gene: 4. The germline V gene has CDR1 LNHDA and CDR2 SQIVND (reference sequence). There are 14 residues in the CDR3. CDR3 amino acids: CASSGQGDHYGYTF. The CDR3 nucleotides are TGTGCCAGTAGCGGACAGGGGGATCACTATGGCTACACCTTC.

This clone has only a few counts. V is TRBV29-1 and J is TRBJ1-1, with D possibly matching TRBD1 (5 bases). V was clipped by 1 base and J by 4 bases, with 10 bases between them. The germline gives CDR1 SQVTM, CDR2 ANQGSEA. The length of the CDR3 is 13 residues. The CDR3 spells CSVEGQTPTEAFF. Here the CDR3 DNA reads TGCAGCGTTGAAGGACAGACACCCACTGAAGCTTTCTTT.

The gene calls are TRBV28 and TRBJ1-2; D is ambiguous. Germline V lookup: CDR1 MDHEN, CDR2 SYDVKM. The CDR3 runs 13 residues. Trimming took 2 bases from V and 4 from J, leaving 8 bases between them. The CDR3 coding sequence is TGTGCCAGCAGTTTAGAGGCCCTCTATGGCTACACCTTC. It specifies CASSLEALYGYTF.

In regard to this clone: This specimen includes other DNA sequences encoding the same CDR3. The V and J genes are TRBV28 and TRBJ1-1; the match to TRBD1 covers 8 bases. V was pared by 6 bases and J by 2 bases, with 2 bases of the junction left unmatched. Per the germline V gene, CDR1 is MDHEN and CDR2 is SYDVKM. This CDR3 has 13 residues. The CDR3 reads CASRGQGNTEAFF. Written as DNA, the CDR3 is TGTGCCAGCAGAGGACAGGGAAACACTGAAGCTTTCTTT.

The CDR3 DNA reads TGCGCCAGCAGCTATGGACAGGACTACACCTTC. Translating gives CASSYGQDYTF. The V gene is TRBV5-1, the J gene TRBJ1-2; 7 positions agree with TRBD1. Germline V gene data show CDR1 as SGHRS and CDR2 as YFSETQ. CDR3 length equals 11 residues. V was clipped by 3 bases and J by 10 bases; unmatched bases: 3.

This chain links TRBV5-5 with TRBJ1-1, with D tentatively TRBD1 (6 bases). Germline CDR1 and CDR2: SGHKS and YYEKEE (reference sequence). Trimming cost V 6 bases and J 1 base, with 16 bases left between them. The CDR3 consists of 15 residues. CDR3 DNA sequence: TGTGCCAGCACCCCCCGGGGGGACAAGAACACTGAAGCTTTCTTT. This codes for CASTPRGDKNTEAFF. The full variable domain, with the rest looked up from reference TRBV5-5 and TRBJ1-1, is DAGVTQSPTHLIKTRGQQVTLRCSPISGHKSVSWYQQVLGQGPQFIFQYYEKEERGRGNFPDRFSARQFPNYSSELNVNALLLGDSALYLCASTPRGDKNTEAFFGQGTRLTVV.

The chain couples TRBV5-4 to TRBJ2-7; 15 bases map to TRBD2. Germline V lookup: CDR1 SGHNT, CDR2 YYREEE (reference sequence). V was pared by 4 bases and J by 4 bases, with 6 bases of the junction left unmatched. The CDR3 runs to 16 residues. The CDR3 DNA reads TGTGCCAGCAGCCAAGCTGGGACTAGCGGGGGGTACGAGCAGTACTTC. The encoded protein is CASSQAGTSGGYEQYF.

Points on this clone: The same CDR3 also results from other DNA sequences found in this sample. The V and J genes are TRBV28 and TRBJ1-6; 10 positions match TRBD1. Trimming at V came to 5 bases and at J to 13 bases, leaving 11 bases not matched to a gene. Germline CDR1 reads MDHEN; CDR2 reads SYDVKM. CDR3 length: 15 residues. CDR3 sequence: CASSALTGGLSPLHF. The CDR3 coding sequence is TGTGCCAGCAGTGCACTGACAGGGGGCCTTTCCCCCCTCCACTTT.

Details on this clone: One end of the junction is discordant with germline, which a read error may explain. The chain combines TRBV15 with TRBJ1-5; 7 bases line up with TRBD1. The CDR3 length is 13 residues. Germline CDR1 and CDR2: LNHNV and YYDKDF (reference sequence). CDR3 protein: CASSRGRGQPQHF. CDR3 nucleotide sequence: TGTGCCTCCAGCAGGGGGAGAGGACAGCCCCAGCATTTT.

The CDR3 loop is CASSPGMQHGYTF. In DNA, the CDR3 is TGTGCCAGCAGTCCAGGGATGCAACATGGCTACACCTTC. V usage is TRBV28 and J usage is TRBJ1-2, with a tentative D call TRBD1 (5 bases). The CDR3 is 13 residues long. V was pared by 5 bases and J by 6 bases, with 13 bases between. CDR1 MDHEN and CDR2 SYDVKM come from the germline V gene.

The sample holds one count of this clone. This sequence joins TRBV19 and TRBJ2-1, with D possibly being TRBD2 (6 bases). V lost 3 bases and J 7 bases, leaving 7 bases between the germline ends. This CDR3 comprises 12 residues. The germline gives CDR1 LNHDA, CDR2 SQIVND (reference sequence). As DNA, the CDR3 is TGTGCCAGTAGTATGGCGGGGAATGAGCAGTTCTTC. Residues: CASSMAGNEQFF. The entire variable domain, with the rest obtained from reference TRBV19 and TRBJ2-1, is as follows: DGGITQSPKYLFRKEGQNVTLSCEQNLNHDAMYWYRQDPGQGLRLIYYSQIVNDFQKGDIAEGYSVSREKKESFPLTVTSAQKNPTAFYLCASSMAGNEQFFGPGTRLTVL.